This TCR beta chain derives from a study of OX40 agonist ivuxolimab in advanced cancers. Study-level information: The eligibility criteria allowed prior anti-PD-1, anti-PD-L1 or anti-CTLA-4 therapy, and 40% had some. Partial responses were seen in three patients, one with hepatocellular carcinoma and two with cutaneous melanoma. Whole-study findings and limits: Expanded clones were, on average, more numerous among CD8+ T cells than CD4+. Both CD4+ and CD8+ T cell populations in blood had undergone clonal expansion by week 6 at 0.1 to 3.0 mg/kg.

V lost 2 bases to trimming and J lost 6 bases, with 10 bases between them. The CDR3 runs to 14 residues. Germline V gives CDR1 MGHRA, CDR2 YSYEKL. With regard to this clone: The antigen remains unidentified.

Only in-frame clones appear in the TCRdb table, and some are missing; sequencing was by immunoSEQ multiplex PCR. The sample lists around 98,000 clones; roughly 85% were seen once. The sequencing here drew on CD4+ or CD8+ T cells sorted from blood, taken in a trial of the OX40 agonist ivuxolimab. This chain uses TRBV4-1 with TRBJ2-2; D is ambiguous. The clonotype comes from an adult with an advanced solid tumor such as melanoma, head and neck, liver or kidney cancer. The CDR3 DNA follows: TGCGCCAGCAGCCAACCCCTTGAATCCGGGGAGCTGTTTTTT. This gives the protein CASSQPLESGELFF.